This TCR beta chain derives from a study of blood T cells in healthy people across ages. Around 10 milliliters of peripheral blood were drawn from each donor. The germline gives CDR1 SGHTA, CDR2 FQGNSA. The CDR3 spans 15 residues. Between the trimmed V and J ends, which lost 3 bases and 2 bases, there was a span of 13 bases. The use of a sample-barcoded 5' primer and a J-beta primer mix characterized a second PCR of 7 to 11 cycles. One entry per CDR3 protein results from TCRdb running MiXCR on the 5' RACE reads. This sample carries some 940,000 distinct CDR3 sequences, just under 30% of them seen once, and the ten largest clones take about 10%. Findings and limits, study-wide: In older individuals, TCR beta diversity per million T cells was lower, falling roughly linearly with age.

In its sample, this clonotype was seen many times. Its target is unknown. This same sample was also taken into another study, of T cells of mothers and their children. This second study says: With unrelated pairs as the comparison, related mother-child pairs had a slightly higher overlap that was not significant.

The clonotype originates from a middle-aged woman in good health. The V call is TRBV7-2, the J call TRBJ2-5; possible D gene TRBD2, 5 bases. Sequenced: blood. CDR3 region: CASSFTTGSQETQYF. For the CDR3, the DNA is TGTGCCAGCAGCTTTACTACGGGGAGTCAAGAGACCCAGTACTTC.